This T cell receptor (beta chain) appears in the sequencing data of a study of blood T cell repertoires in COVID-19. Turning to the study itself: Acute-phase and convalescent COVID-19 samples originated in the United States, Italy and Spain. Sample material is recorded as cDNA or gDNA derived from T cells, B-cell-depleted T cells, or PBMCs.

As processed by the authors: Amplified reference gene primers provided the basis for estimating nucleated cell counts. Some clones are missing from TCRdb's copy, which holds only in-frame ones; the method was immunoSEQ multiplex PCR. That table supplies the V and J calls and clone size; D and trimming were determined from the DNA. This sample has some 110,000 clones, with roughly 84% found just once. The germline gives CDR1 SGHDT, CDR2 YYEEEE. The CDR3 spans 13 residues. V was pared by 2 bases and J by 6 bases, with 8 bases between. The sequenced sample was peripheral blood. The gene calls are TRBV5-6 and TRBJ2-2, with a possible D match to TRBD1 (6 bases). The receptor comes from a woman in her 70s with acute or convalescent COVID-19. The DNA for the CDR3 is TGTGCCAGCAGCTTACAGGGTGCCGGGGAGCTGTTTTTT. Its translation is CASSLQGAGELFF.